This TCR beta chain appears in the sequencing data of a study of blood T cell repertoires in COVID-19 (dated by TCRdb to between 2020 and 2021). Background for the entire study: Collaborator samples came from the United States, Italy and Spain and covered acute and convalescent phases of COVID-19. The material from the prospective study consisted of cDNA or gDNA derived from T cells, B-cell-depleted T cells, or PBMCs. Deeply sampled blood TCRbeta repertoires from subjects exposed to, actively infected with, or recovered from COVID-19 were included in the dataset. A freely available public database, intended as a resource for researchers studying the immune response to SARS-CoV-2, is where the repertoires were released. The samples were drawn from the first 160 participants of the ongoing ImmuneRACE study and from over a thousand subjects provided by 6 global collaborators. Nearly every sample came with metadata listing a de-identified subject ID, COVID-19 status, age in years and sex. Where available, HLA class I and class II types were taken from metadata supplied by the sample provider and were not determined by assay-based typing. Results and caveats for the whole study, not just this receptor: How much clinical and demographic metadata was included differed by source and by participant, and the metadata was provided uncurated.

The immunoSEQ Assay, a bias-controlled multiplex PCR, was used to amplify TCRbeta CDR3 regions from genomic DNA. The study's processing was this. The number of nucleated cells in each sample was estimated from the amplification of reference gene primers within the assay. To quantify the absolute abundance of each unique TCRbeta CDR3 rearrangement, sequence reads were collapsed and filtered. For each sample, productive Simpson clonality was calculated by taking the square root of Simpson's diversity index across productive rearrangements. In TCRdb, the immuneACCESS table is reduced to in-frame sequences with V and J assigned. These tables do not hold every clone; where another copy was compared, an unresolved V gene accounts for under half, and the others remain unexplained. That table supplies the V and J calls and clone size; D and trimming were determined from the DNA. The table for this sample lists about 260,000 clones; 91% of them were counted only once. The biggest ten clones account for approximately 2.6% of the sample.

One collaborating source in Seattle enrolled patients while the patients were actively infected and followed the patients over time throughout the course of disease. Each collaborating institution followed its own protocols to collect whole blood in K2EDTA tubes. For TCRbeta analysis, collaborators shipped samples as frozen whole blood, isolated PBMCs, or DNA extracted from either of those sample types. The germline V gene provides CDR1 ENHRY and CDR2 SYGVKD. The germline V and J ends show losses of 2 bases and 2 bases respectively, and no gene match explains 0 bases of the junction. There are 13 amino acids in the CDR3, from cysteine to phenylalanine inclusive. Only the CDR3 region is kept as DNA, spanning 39 bases read in frame from base 1. Remarks on this clone: What antigen it recognizes has not been identified. Base quality data are lacking; no much larger clone is found one base away.

This receptor chain uses TRBV10-3 and TRBJ2-7, with 7 central nucleotides matching TRBD1. Specimen: peripheral blood. The receptor was derived from a person aged 18 to 30 with COVID-19, enrolled during active disease. The CDR3 reads CAISEQGAYEQYF. The nucleotide sequence reads as follows: TGTGCCATCAGTGAGCAGGGGGCCTACGAGCAGTACTTC.